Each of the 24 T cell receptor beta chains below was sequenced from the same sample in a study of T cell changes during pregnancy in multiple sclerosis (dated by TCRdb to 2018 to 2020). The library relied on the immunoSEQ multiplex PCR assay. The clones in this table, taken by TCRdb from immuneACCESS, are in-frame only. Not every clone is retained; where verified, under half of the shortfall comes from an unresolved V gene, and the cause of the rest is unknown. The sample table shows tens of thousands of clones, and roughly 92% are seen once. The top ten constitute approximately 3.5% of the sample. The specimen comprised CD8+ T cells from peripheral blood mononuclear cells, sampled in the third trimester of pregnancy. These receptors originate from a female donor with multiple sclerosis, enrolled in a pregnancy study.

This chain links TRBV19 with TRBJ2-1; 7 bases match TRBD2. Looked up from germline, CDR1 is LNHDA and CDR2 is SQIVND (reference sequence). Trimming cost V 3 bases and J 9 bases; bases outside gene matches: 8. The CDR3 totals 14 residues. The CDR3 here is CASSIWASGIEQFF. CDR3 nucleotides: TGTGCCAGTAGTATTTGGGCTAGCGGAATTGAGCAGTTCTTC. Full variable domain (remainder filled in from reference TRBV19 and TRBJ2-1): DGGITQSPKYLFRKEGQNVTLSCEQNLNHDAMYWYRQDPGQGLRLIYYSQIVNDFQKGDIAEGYSVSREKKESFPLTVTSAQKNPTAFYLCASSIWASGIEQFFGPGTRLTVL.

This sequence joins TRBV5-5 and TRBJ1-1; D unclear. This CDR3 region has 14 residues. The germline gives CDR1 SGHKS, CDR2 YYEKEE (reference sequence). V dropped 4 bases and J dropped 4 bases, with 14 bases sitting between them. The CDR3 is CASSPGRGSTEAFF. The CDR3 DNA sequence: TGTGCCAGCAGCCCGGGAAGAGGGTCCACTGAAGCTTTCTTT.

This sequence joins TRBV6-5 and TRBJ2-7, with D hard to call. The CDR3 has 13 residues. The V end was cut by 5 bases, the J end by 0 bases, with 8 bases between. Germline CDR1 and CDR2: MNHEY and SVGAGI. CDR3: CASSRSNSYEQYF. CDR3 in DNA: TGTGCCAGCAGTCGGAGCAACTCCTACGAGCAGTACTTC.

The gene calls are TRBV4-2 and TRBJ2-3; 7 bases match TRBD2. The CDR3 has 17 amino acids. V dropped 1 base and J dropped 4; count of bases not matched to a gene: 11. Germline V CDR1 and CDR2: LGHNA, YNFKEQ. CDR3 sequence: CASSQVGGRERPDTQYF. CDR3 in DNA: TGTGCCAGCAGCCAAGTGGGAGGGCGGGAGAGGCCAGATACGCAGTATTTT.

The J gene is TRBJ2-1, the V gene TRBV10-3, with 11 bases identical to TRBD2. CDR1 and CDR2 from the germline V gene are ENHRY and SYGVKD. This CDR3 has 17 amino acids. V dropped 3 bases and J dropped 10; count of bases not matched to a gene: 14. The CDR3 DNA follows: TGTGCCATCAGTGAAGGCGAAAAACTAGCGGGAGTTGAGGAGCAGTTCTTC. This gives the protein CAISEGEKLAGVEEQFF.

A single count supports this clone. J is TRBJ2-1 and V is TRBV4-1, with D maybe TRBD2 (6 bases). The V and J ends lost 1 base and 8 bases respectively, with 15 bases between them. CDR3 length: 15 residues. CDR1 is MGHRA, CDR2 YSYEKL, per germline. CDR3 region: CASSQVRETGDEQFF. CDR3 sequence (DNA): TGCGCCAGCAGCCAAGTACGGGAGACCGGGGATGAGCAGTTCTTC.

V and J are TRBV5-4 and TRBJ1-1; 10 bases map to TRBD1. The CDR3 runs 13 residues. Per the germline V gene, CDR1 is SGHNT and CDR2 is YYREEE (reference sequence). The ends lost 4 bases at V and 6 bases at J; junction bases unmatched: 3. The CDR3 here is CASSPGTGAEAFF. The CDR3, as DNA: TGTGCCAGCAGCCCCGGGACAGGGGCTGAAGCTTTCTTT.

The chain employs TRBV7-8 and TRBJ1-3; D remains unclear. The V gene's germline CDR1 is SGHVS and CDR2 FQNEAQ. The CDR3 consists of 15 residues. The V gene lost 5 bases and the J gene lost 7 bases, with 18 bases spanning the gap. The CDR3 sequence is CASSILEEGANTIYF. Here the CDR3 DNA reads TGTGCCAGCAGCATCCTCGAGGAGGGAGCGAACACCATATATTTT.

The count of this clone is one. The CDR3 reads CASSDRQAHEQYF. DNA for the CDR3: TGTGCCAGCAGCGACCGACAGGCCCACGAGCAGTACTTC. V usage is TRBV9 and J usage is TRBJ2-7, with D perhaps TRBD1 (6 bases). In germline, CDR1 is SGDLS, CDR2 YYNGEE. CDR3 length equals 13 residues. The V gene lost 3 bases and the J gene lost 5 bases, with 12 bases spanning the gap.

The CDR3 DNA reads TGTGCCAGCAGACTAGCGGGAGGGCCTGTCTACGAGCAGTACTTC. It encodes CASRLAGGPVYEQYF. The chain uses TRBV27 and TRBJ2-7; 13 bases match TRBD2. The CDR3 totals 15 residues. V was clipped by 6 bases and J by 3 bases; unmatched bases: 5. Germline V gives CDR1 MNHEY, CDR2 SMNVEV (reference sequence).

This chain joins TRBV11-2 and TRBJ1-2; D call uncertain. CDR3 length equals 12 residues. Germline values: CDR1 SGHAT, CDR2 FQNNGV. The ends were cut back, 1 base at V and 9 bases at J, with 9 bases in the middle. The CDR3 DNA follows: TGTGCCAGCAGCTTAGGATCGACAAGCTACACCTTC. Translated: CASSLGSTSYTF.

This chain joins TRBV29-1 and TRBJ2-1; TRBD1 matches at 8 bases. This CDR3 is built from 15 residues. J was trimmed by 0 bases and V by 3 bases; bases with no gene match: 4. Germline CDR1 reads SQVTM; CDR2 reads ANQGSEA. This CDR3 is CSVEGQARSYNEQFF. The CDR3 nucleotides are TGCAGCGTTGAGGGACAGGCACGCTCCTACAATGAGCAGTTCTTC.

The CDR3 here is CSVEETSGYNEQFF. The CDR3 coding sequence is TGCAGCGTTGAAGAAACTAGCGGCTACAATGAGCAGTTCTTC. The V gene is TRBV29-1, the J gene TRBJ2-1; 8 bases are shared with TRBD2. The CDR3 has 14 amino acids. With 0 bases clipped from V and 3 bases from J, the junction kept 1 base outside the gene matches. The germline V gene has CDR1 SQVTM and CDR2 ANQGSEA.

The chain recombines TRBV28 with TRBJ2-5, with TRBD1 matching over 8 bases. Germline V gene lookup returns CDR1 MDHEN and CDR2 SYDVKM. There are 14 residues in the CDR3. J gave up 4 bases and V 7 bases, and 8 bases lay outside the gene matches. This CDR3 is CASTLRGLGETQYF. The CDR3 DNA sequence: TGTGCCAGCACCCTCAGGGGGCTAGGAGAGACCCAGTACTTC. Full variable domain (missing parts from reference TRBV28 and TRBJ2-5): DVKVTQSSRYLVKRTGEKVFLECVQDMDHENMFWYRQDPGLGLRLIYFSYDVKMKEKGDIPEGYSVSREKKERFSLILESASTNQTSMYLCASTLRGLGETQYFGPGTRLLVL.

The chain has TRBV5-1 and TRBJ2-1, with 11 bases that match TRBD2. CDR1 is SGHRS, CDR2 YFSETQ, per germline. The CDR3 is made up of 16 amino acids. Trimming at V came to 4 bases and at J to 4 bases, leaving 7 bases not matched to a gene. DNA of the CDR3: TGCGCCAGCAGCGACGGGACTAGCGGACTATACAATGAGCAGTTCTTC. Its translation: CASSDGTSGLYNEQFF.

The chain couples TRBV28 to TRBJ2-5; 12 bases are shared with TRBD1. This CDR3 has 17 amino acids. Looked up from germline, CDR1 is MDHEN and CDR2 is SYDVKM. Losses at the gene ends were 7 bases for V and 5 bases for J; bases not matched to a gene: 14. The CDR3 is CASTNTRDRGLTETQYF. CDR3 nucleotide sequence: TGTGCCAGCACCAACACCCGGGACAGGGGGCTAACGGAGACCCAGTACTTC.

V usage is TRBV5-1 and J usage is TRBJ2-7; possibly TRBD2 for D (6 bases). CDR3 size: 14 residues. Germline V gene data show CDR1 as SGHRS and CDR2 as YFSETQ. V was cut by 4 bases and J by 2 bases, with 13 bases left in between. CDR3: CASSEGGETYEQYF. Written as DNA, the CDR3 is TGCGCCAGCAGCGAAGGAGGGGAGACCTACGAGCAGTACTTC.

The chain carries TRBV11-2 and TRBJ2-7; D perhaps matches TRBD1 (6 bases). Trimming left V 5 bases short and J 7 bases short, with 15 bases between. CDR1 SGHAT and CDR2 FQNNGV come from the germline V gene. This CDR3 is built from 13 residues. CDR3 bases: TGTGCCAGCAGCCGCGGCACAGGGTATGAGCAGTACTTC. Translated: CASSRGTGYEQYF.

For the CDR3, the DNA is TGTGCCAGCAGCCTTAGTGGGGGCGGGCTCTACGAGCAGTACTTC. Translation gives CASSLSGGGLYEQYF. V is TRBV9 and J is TRBJ2-7; D might be TRBD1 (6 bases). Germline lookup yields CDR1 SGDLS and CDR2 YYNGEE. Trimming shortened V by 4 bases and J by 3 bases, and 17 bases separated the two germline ends. The CDR3 is 15 amino acids. Supplemented by reference TRBV9 and TRBJ2-7, the full variable domain reads DSGVTQTPKHLITATGQRVTLRCSPRSGDLSVYWYQQSLDQGLQFLIQYYNGEERAKGNILERFSAQQFPDLHSELNLSSLELGDSALYFCASSLSGGGLYEQYFGPGTRLTVT.

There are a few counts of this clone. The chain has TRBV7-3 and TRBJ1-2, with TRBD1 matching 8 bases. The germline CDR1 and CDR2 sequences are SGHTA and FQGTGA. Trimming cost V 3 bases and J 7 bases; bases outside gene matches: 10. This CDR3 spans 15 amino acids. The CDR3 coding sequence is TGTGCCAGCAGCTTTTCCACAGGGGGGTCCGGTGGCTACACCTTC. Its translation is CASSFSTGGSGGYTF. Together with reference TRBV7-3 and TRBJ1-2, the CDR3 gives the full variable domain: GAGVSQTPSNKVTEKGKYVELRCDPISGHTALYWYRQSLGQGPEFLIYFQGTGAADDSGLPNDRFFAVRPEGSVSTLKIQRTERGDSAVYLCASSFSTGGSGGYTFGSGTRLTVV.

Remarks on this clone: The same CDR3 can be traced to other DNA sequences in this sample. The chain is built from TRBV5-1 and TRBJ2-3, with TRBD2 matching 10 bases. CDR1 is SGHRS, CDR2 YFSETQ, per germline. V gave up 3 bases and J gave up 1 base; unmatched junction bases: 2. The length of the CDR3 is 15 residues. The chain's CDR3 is CASSWGTSGTDTQYF. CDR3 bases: TGCGCCAGCAGCTGGGGGACTAGCGGCACAGATACGCAGTATTTT.

As DNA, the CDR3 is TGTGCCAGCTCACCCCTGCCGGGACTAGATCTGACCGGCCACACCGGGGAGCTGTTTTTT. It is translated as CASSPLPGLDLTGHTGELFF. This rearrangement joins TRBV18 to TRBJ2-2; 8 bases are shared with TRBD2. V was clipped by 3 bases and J by 3 bases; unmatched bases: 18. The CDR3 consists of 20 residues. CDR1 and CDR2 from the germline V gene are KGHSH and LQKENI.

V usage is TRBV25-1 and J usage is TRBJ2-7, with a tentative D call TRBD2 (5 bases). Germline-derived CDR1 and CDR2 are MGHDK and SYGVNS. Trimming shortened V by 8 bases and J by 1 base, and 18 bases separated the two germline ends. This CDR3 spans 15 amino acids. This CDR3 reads CASEGVGSNSYEQYF. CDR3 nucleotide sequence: TGTGCCAGCGAGGGAGTAGGGAGCAATTCCTACGAGCAGTACTTC.

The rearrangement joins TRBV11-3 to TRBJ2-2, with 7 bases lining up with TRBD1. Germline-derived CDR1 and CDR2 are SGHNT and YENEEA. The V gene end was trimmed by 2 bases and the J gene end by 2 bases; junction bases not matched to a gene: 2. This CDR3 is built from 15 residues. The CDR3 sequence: CASSLYRGNTGELFF. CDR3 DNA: TGTGCCAGCAGCTTATACAGGGGAAACACCGGGGAGCTGTTTTTT.